These 32 T cell receptor beta chains originate from one sample sequenced in a study of blood T cell repertoires in COVID-19. The protocol was immunoSEQ multiplex PCR, while the TCRdb copy is restricted to in-frame clones and leaves out a portion. Here the sample spans tens of thousands of clones, approximately 91% being singletons. Sample: peripheral blood. All receptors come from a human donor in a cohort sampled during active COVID-19.

V is TRBV13 and J is TRBJ2-3; D possibly corresponds to TRBD2 (6 bases). Trimming removed 5 bases at V and 5 bases at J, with 11 bases between. Germline loops: CDR1 PRHDT, CDR2 FYEKMQ (reference sequence). CDR3 size: 13 residues. This chain's CDR3 is CASSHPGEDTQYF. As DNA, the CDR3 is TGTGCCAGCAGCCATCCGGGAGAAGATACGCAGTATTTT.

This clone showed up just once. The chain recombines TRBV2 with TRBJ2-5; a possible D gene is TRBD1 (6 bases). Trimming shortened V by 7 bases and J by 1 base, and 10 bases separated the two germline ends. Germline CDR1 and CDR2: SNHLY and FYNNEI. This CDR3 contains 13 residues. As DNA, the CDR3 is TGTGCCAGCAAGAGACAGGCCCAAGAGACCCAGTACTTC. This codes for CASKRQAQETQYF.

This chain joins TRBV5-1 and TRBJ1-2, with 7 bases aligning to TRBD1. Germline-derived CDR1 and CDR2 are SGHRS and YFSETQ. This CDR3 spans 16 amino acids. The ends lost 3 bases at V and 1 base at J; junction bases unmatched: 9. In nucleotides, the CDR3 is TGCGCCAGCAGCTCTCCGGGACAGAACATTAACTATGGCTACACCTTC. Its translation: CASSSPGQNINYGYTF.

This clone was counted once. This chain links TRBV7-9 with TRBJ2-1; 8 positions match TRBD2. Germline V gene data show CDR1 as SEHNR and CDR2 as FQNEAQ (reference sequence). V gave up 3 bases and J gave up 4 bases; unmatched junction bases: 14. CDR3 size: 18 residues. CDR3 nucleotides: TGTGCCAGCAGCTTCATCTCGGGGGGGCGGGCGGGATACAATGAGCAGTTCTTC. It yields the protein CASSFISGGRAGYNEQFF.

The DNA of the CDR3 is TGCGCCAGCAGCCAAGTTAGACCACTACCCCCCCCGGGACAACCCTATGGCTACACCTTC. Translating it yields CASSQVRPLPPPGQPYGYTF. V and J are TRBV4-1 and TRBJ1-2; the D gene is possibly TRBD1 (6 bases). Trimming stripped 1 base from V and 4 bases from J, with 28 bases between. This CDR3 comprises 20 residues. From germline, CDR1 is MGHRA and CDR2 YSYEKL.

V gene TRBV12-5 combines with J gene TRBJ2-3; D is perhaps TRBD1 (5 bases). With 6 bases removed from V and 6 bases from J, the gap between germline ends came to 16 bases. The CDR3 has 14 residues. CDR1 and CDR2 from the germline V gene are LGHNT and FRNRAP. The CDR3 DNA reads as TGTGCTAGTGGGTCGACAGATACCTGGGATACGCAGTATTTT. Protein product: CASGSTDTWDTQYF.

The rearrangement uses TRBV4-1 and TRBJ1-5; D is ambiguous. Germline CDR1 MGHRA, CDR2 YSYEKL. This CDR3 region has 15 residues. V lost 0 bases, J lost 2 bases, and 8 bases lay in between. The CDR3 loop is CASSQEGRGNQPQHF. The CDR3, as DNA: TGCGCCAGCAGCCAAGAAGGGAGAGGCAATCAGCCCCAGCATTTT.

J is TRBJ1-3 and V is TRBV15, with D possibly matching TRBD1 (6 bases). Germline V gene lookup returns CDR1 LNHNV and CDR2 YYDKDF (reference sequence). The CDR3 has 16 amino acids. V was shortened by 0 bases and J by 4 bases, with 13 bases between the two germline ends. The DNA of the CDR3 is TGTGCCACCAGCAGAGATTCGGGGGGCGTGGGAAACACCATATATTTT. Its translation is CATSRDSGGVGNTIYF.

V is TRBV9 and J is TRBJ2-7, with TRBD2 matching 7 bases. The J segment lost 3 bases and the V segment lost 4 bases, leaving 7 bases of the junction unmatched. CDR1 is SGDLS, CDR2 YYNGEE, per germline. The CDR3 is 14 amino acids. Here the CDR3 reads CASSPGRRNYEQYF. The DNA of the CDR3 is TGTGCCAGCAGCCCCGGGAGGCGGAACTACGAGCAGTACTTC.

CDR3 loop: CASSLDGGRNQPQHF. The CDR3 nucleotides read TGTGCCAGCAGCTTAGATGGGGGCCGCAATCAGCCCCAGCATTTT. The chain employs TRBV7-2 and TRBJ1-5; a weak D match, TRBD1 (6 bases). Germline V gene sequence: CDR1 SGHTA, CDR2 FQGNSA. V was shortened by 1 base and J by 2 bases, with 9 bases between the two germline ends. The length of the CDR3 is 15 residues.

The chain links TRBV6-6 to TRBJ1-5; perhaps TRBD1 as D (5 bases). The V end lost 5 bases, the J end lost 8 bases, and 13 bases lay between the germline ends. The CDR3 is 13 amino acids. Germline CDR1 reads MNHNY; CDR2 reads SVGAGI (reference sequence). CDR3 in amino acids: CASSNTGGEPQHF. In DNA, the CDR3 is TGTGCCAGCAGTAACACCGGGGGAGAGCCCCAGCATTTT.

The chain employs TRBV19 and TRBJ2-1, with 8 bases identical to TRBD2. CDR1 is LNHDA and CDR2 is SQIVND in the germline V gene (reference sequence). V shed 7 bases, J shed 2 bases, and the junction held 4 bases outside the gene matches. This CDR3 has 14 residues. In nucleotides, the CDR3 is TGTGCCAGTAATCCGGGGGGGGCCTACAATGAGCAGTTCTTC. Its translation is CASNPGGAYNEQFF.

The rearrangement links TRBV6-5 to TRBJ2-3; D possibly corresponds to TRBD1 (7 bases). The V end lost 7 bases, the J end lost 6 bases, and 20 bases lay between the germline ends. The CDR3 loop spans 15 amino acids. From germline, CDR1 is MNHEY and CDR2 SVGAGI. The CDR3, as DNA: TGTGCCAGCATTTTTCAGGGGGGACTGGAGGATACGCAGTATTTT. Protein sequence: CASIFQGGLEDTQYF.

The chain uses TRBV10-3 and TRBJ1-6; D is unresolved. This CDR3 spans 13 amino acids. Germline V gives CDR1 ENHRY, CDR2 SYGVKD. V lost 8 bases, J lost 5 bases, and 10 bases lay in between. This chain's CDR3 is CAIQKLDNSPLHF. The DNA for the CDR3 is TGTGCCATCCAGAAATTGGATAATTCACCCCTCCACTTT.

This chain uses TRBV3-1 (or the pseudogene TRBV3-2) with TRBJ2-7; tentative D call: TRBD2 (5 bases). Per germline, CDR1 LGHDT and CDR2 YNNKEL (reference sequence). The germline V and J ends were trimmed by 1 base and 1 base, with 17 bases remaining between them. There are 17 residues in the CDR3. Here the CDR3 DNA reads TGTGCCAGCAGCCAAGTGCCCTTAGTCGGACTTTCCTACGAGCAGTACTTC. The encoded protein is CASSQVPLVGLSYEQYF.

This chain connects TRBV4-2 to TRBJ2-7; perhaps TRBD2 as D (5 bases). This CDR3 is built from 15 residues. V was trimmed by 1 base and J by 0 bases, leaving 10 bases between them. Germline V lookup: CDR1 LGHNA, CDR2 YNFKEQ. CDR3 region: CASSQGVDFSYEQYF. Here the CDR3 DNA reads TGTGCCAGCAGCCAAGGTGTGGACTTCTCCTACGAGCAGTACTTC.

The CDR3 nucleotides read TGCGCCAGCAGCCGGACAGGGGGGACCGGGGAGCTGTTTTTT. This encodes CASSRTGGTGELFF. The chain carries TRBV4-3 and TRBJ2-2; 10 nucleotides match TRBD1. V shed 4 bases and J 5 bases; nucleotides not matched to a gene: 1. The CDR3 is 14 amino acids. The germline V gene encodes CDR1 LGHNA and CDR2 YSLEER.

This chain links TRBV18 with TRBJ1-2, with D uncertain. V was cut by 0 bases and J by 7 bases, with 9 bases left in between. There are 13 residues in the CDR3. Germline V CDR1 and CDR2: KGHSH, LQKENI. The CDR3 is CASSPPLLSGYTF. DNA of the CDR3: TGTGCCAGCTCACCACCTTTACTATCTGGCTACACCTTC.

Here the CDR3 reads CASSLPGTSEGNEQFF. DNA of the CDR3: TGTGCCAGCAGTTTACCGGGTACTAGCGAGGGCAATGAGCAGTTCTTC. The chain links TRBV28 to TRBJ2-1, with TRBD2 matching over 7 bases. The germline CDR1 and CDR2 sequences are MDHEN and SYDVKM. Trimming removed 2 bases from V and 6 bases from J; junction bases left unmatched: 10. CDR3 length equals 16 residues.

This clone appeared a single time. V gene TRBV5-1 combines with J gene TRBJ1-2, with 8 bases aligning to TRBD1. The CDR3 contains 15 residues. The germline V gene encodes CDR1 SGHRS and CDR2 YFSETQ. V gave up 6 bases and J gave up 2 bases; unmatched junction bases: 9. CDR3 amino acids: CASMPGQADNYGYTF. DNA for the CDR3: TGCGCCAGCATGCCGGGACAGGCGGACAACTATGGCTACACCTTC.

The chain joins TRBV6-5 to TRBJ1-1; perhaps TRBD1 as D (6 bases). There are 14 residues in the CDR3. Germline loops: CDR1 MNHEY, CDR2 SVGAGI. V dropped 6 bases and J dropped 1 base, with 12 bases sitting between them. CDR3 loop: CASRSGGANTEAFF. As DNA, the CDR3 is TGTGCCAGCAGATCCGGGGGGGCGAACACTGAAGCTTTCTTT.

This chain uses TRBV6-5 with TRBJ1-6; 8 nucleotides agree with TRBD1. In germline, CDR1 is MNHEY, CDR2 SVGAGI. CDR3 size: 14 residues. After removal of 7 bases from V and 7 bases from J, the junction contained 6 bases not matched to a gene. CDR3 coding DNA: TGTGCCAGCACACCGGGACAGGAAAATTCACCCCTCCACTTT. Translated, it gives CASTPGQENSPLHF.

The V and J genes are TRBV24-1 and TRBJ2-7; D gene ambiguous. This CDR3 contains 14 residues. Germline CDR1 reads KGHDR; CDR2 reads SFDVKD. V was shortened by 12 bases and J by 0 bases, with 17 bases between the two germline ends. The CDR3 nucleotides are TGTGCCCCCTTCTACACAGTTCTCTCCTACGAGCAGTACGTC. Its translation is CAPFYTVLSYEQYV.

The chain carries TRBV6-6 and TRBJ1-3, with D possibly matching TRBD1 (6 bases). The CDR3 length is 16 residues. Germline loops: CDR1 MNHNY, CDR2 SVGAGI (reference sequence). The ends were cut back, 8 bases at V and 10 bases at J, with 27 bases in the middle. CDR3 residues: CASASNRGRDTLTIYF. In DNA form, the CDR3 reads TGTGCCAGCGCTTCAAACCGGGGCAGGGACACCCTAACCATATATTTT.

This chain uses TRBV27 with TRBJ2-7; no definite D call. Germline-derived CDR1 and CDR2 are MNHEY and SMNVEV (reference sequence). V lost 8 bases and J lost 5, with 4 bases in between. The CDR3 spans 9 residues. The CDR3 coding sequence is TGTGCCAGCCCGGACGAGCAGTACGTC. Its protein product is CASPDEQYV.

The V gene is TRBV6-5, the J gene TRBJ2-5; 8 bases align to TRBD1. The trim removed 6 bases at V and 4 bases at J, leaving 4 bases unmatched. The CDR3 is made up of 13 amino acids. The germline V gene has CDR1 MNHEY and CDR2 SVGAGI. The CDR3 region is CASRDRVRETQYF. For the CDR3, the DNA is TGTGCCAGCAGGGACAGGGTTAGAGAGACCCAGTACTTC.

This sequence joins TRBV14 and TRBJ2-1, with a tentative D call TRBD2 (5 bases). The V gene's germline CDR1 is SGHDN and CDR2 FVKESK. V was trimmed by 6 bases and J by 4 bases, leaving 13 bases between them. This CDR3 has 14 residues. The CDR3 DNA is TGTGCCAGCAGGCGGGCTAGCATTTACAATGAGCAGTTCTTC. Translation: CASRRASIYNEQFF.

The CDR3 nucleotides are TGTGCCAGCAGCGAAGGTGGCCACAGGGGGGCAGATACGCAGTATTTT. This sequence encodes CASSEGGHRGADTQYF. The genes are TRBV3-1 (or the pseudogene TRBV3-2) and TRBJ2-3; 8 positions agree with TRBD1. The germline V gene has CDR1 LGHDT and CDR2 YNNKEL (reference sequence). V trimming: 5 bases; J trimming: 4 bases; junction bases outside the gene matches: 11. The CDR3 contains 16 residues.

The rearrangement uses TRBV5-1 and TRBJ2-1; 11 bases align to TRBD1. V shed 6 bases, J shed 4 bases, and the junction held 3 bases outside the gene matches. Germline CDR1 SGHRS, CDR2 YFSETQ. This CDR3 has 14 residues. CDR3 region: CASIGTGGYNEQFF. For the CDR3, the DNA is TGCGCCAGCATTGGGACAGGGGGTTACAATGAGCAGTTCTTC.

The chain recombines TRBV7-9 with TRBJ2-2; 9 positions agree with TRBD1. Germline CDR1 is SEHNR and CDR2 is FQNEAQ (reference sequence). V lost 11 bases, J lost 1 base, and 14 bases stayed unmatched. The CDR3 covers 17 residues. CDR3 region: CASRVGKGQGNTGELFF. For the CDR3, the DNA is TGTGCCTCCCGAGTCGGAAAGGGACAGGGGAACACCGGGGAGCTGTTTTTT.

CDR3 DNA sequence: TGTGCCAGCAGCTTTCAGGGACTAATCTCCTACGAGCAGTACTTC. The encoded protein is CASSFQGLISYEQYF. The chain links TRBV7-2 to TRBJ2-7; 7 bases are a match to TRBD2. Germline V gene lookup returns CDR1 SGHTA and CDR2 FQGNSA. With 3 bases clipped from V and 0 bases from J, the junction kept 5 bases outside the gene matches. This CDR3 has 15 amino acids.

The chain combines TRBV21-1 with TRBJ2-2; the table's D call TRBD2 went unverified against the DNA. TRBV21-1 is deemed a pseudogene. The CDR3 has 14 amino acids. CDR3 sequence: CASTASVNTGELFF. The CDR3 nucleotides read TGTGCCAGCACAGCTAGCGTGAACACCGGGGAGCTGTTTTTT.